Below, 19 T cell receptor beta chains from the same sample are listed, as sequenced in a study of shared clonotypes between healthy human individuals. Clones were sequenced by immunoSEQ multiplex PCR, and TCRdb holds only the in-frame ones, with some missing. The sample has some 1 million clones; more than 65% are singletons. Sequencing was carried out using memory CD4+ T cells sorted from blood. Subset specified: CD45RA-negative fraction. The receptor source for this set is a man aged 18 to 29 in good health.

In its sample, this clone was seen a few times. The chain combines TRBV6-6 with TRBJ1-5; D unresolved. Germline CDR1 is MNHNY and CDR2 is SVGAGI (reference sequence). This CDR3 contains 13 residues. V was shortened by 5 bases and J by 4 bases, with 9 bases between the two germline ends. DNA for the CDR3: TGTGCCAGCAGTCCAACTCAGAATCAGCCCCAGCATTTT. The encoded protein is CASSPTQNQPQHF.

The J gene is TRBJ2-3, the V gene TRBV7-2, with 14 positions matching TRBD2. Per germline, CDR1 SGHTA and CDR2 FQGNSA. J was trimmed by 3 bases and V by 7 bases; bases with no gene match: 3. This CDR3 is built from 15 residues. The CDR3 region is CASIWTSGRTDTQYF. CDR3 DNA sequence: TGTGCCAGCATTTGGACTAGCGGGAGGACAGATACGCAGTATTTT.

The chain combines TRBV4-2 with TRBJ2-3, with D perhaps TRBD2 (6 bases). Trimming removed 2 bases at V and 2 bases at J, with 11 bases between. CDR1 is LGHNA, CDR2 YNFKEQ, per germline. CDR3 length: 15 residues. This CDR3 is CASSQLTSYTDTQYF. For the CDR3, the DNA is TGTGCCAGCAGCCAACTAACTAGCTACACAGATACGCAGTATTTT.

The rearrangement links TRBV6-6 to TRBJ2-3; D ambiguous. V was pared by 5 bases and J by 3 bases, with 12 bases between. CDR3 length: 14 residues. Germline V gene lookup returns CDR1 MNHNY and CDR2 SVGAGI (reference sequence). The CDR3 loop is CASSGNGWTDTQYF. The CDR3 coding sequence is TGTGCCAGCAGTGGGAACGGCTGGACAGATACGCAGTATTTT.

This clone has a handful of counts. The gene calls are TRBV5-8 and TRBJ2-7; TRBD1 or TRBD2 may be the D gene (5 bases each). The CDR3 is made up of 16 amino acids. The ends were cut back, 4 bases at V and 2 bases at J, with 19 bases in the middle. Germline assignment: CDR1 SGHTS and CDR2 YDEGEE. The CDR3 sequence is CASSLEIGTRPYEQYF. CDR3 DNA: TGTGCCAGCAGCCTGGAGATCGGGACCAGGCCCTACGAGCAGTACTTC.

This clone was seen only a few times. Written as DNA, the CDR3 is TGTGCCTGGAGTACAGGAAGACAGGGTAATGAAAAACTGTTTTTT. This encodes CAWSTGRQGNEKLFF. The chain carries TRBV30 and TRBJ1-4; 7 bases align to TRBD1. Germline CDR1 reads GTSNPN; CDR2 reads SVGIG (reference sequence). V shed 2 bases, J shed 4 bases, and the junction held 7 bases outside the gene matches. This CDR3 has 15 amino acids.

This clone was recorded many times. Additional DNA sequences in this sample encode the identical CDR3. This chain uses TRBV18 with TRBJ1-2; D unclear. This CDR3 contains 14 residues. Per the germline V gene, CDR1 is KGHSH and CDR2 is LQKENI. The ends were cut back, 0 bases at V and 4 bases at J, with 9 bases in the middle. Written as DNA, the CDR3 is TGTGCCAGCTCACCACCGGGAACACTCTATGGCTACACCTTC. Translated: CASSPPGTLYGYTF.

This chain connects TRBV19 to TRBJ2-4; D may correspond to TRBD1 or TRBD2 (5 bases each). CDR3 size: 14 residues. Germline CDR1 and CDR2: LNHDA and SQIVND (reference sequence). The ends were cut back, 2 bases at V and 8 bases at J, with 13 bases in the middle. The CDR3 loop is CASSIKAGTDIQYF. In DNA form, the CDR3 reads TGTGCCAGTAGTATAAAAGCAGGGACGGACATTCAGTACTTC. Filled out from reference TRBV19 and TRBJ2-4, the complete variable domain reads DGGITQSPKYLFRKEGQNVTLSCEQNLNHDAMYWYRQDPGQGLRLIYYSQIVNDFQKGDIAEGYSVSREKKESFPLTVTSAQKNPTAFYLCASSIKAGTDIQYFGAGTRLSVL.

The chain uses TRBV5-8 and TRBJ2-7; TRBD1 agrees at 7 bases. V was clipped by 5 bases and J by 3 bases; unmatched bases: 8. Germline CDR1 and CDR2: SGHTS and YDEGEE. CDR3 length: 14 amino acids. CDR3 residues: CASRQTGAGYEQYF. DNA for the CDR3: TGTGCCAGCAGGCAAACAGGGGCCGGCTACGAGCAGTACTTC.

The sample holds a few counts of this clone. The V gene is TRBV6-6, the J gene TRBJ1-2, with 10 positions matching TRBD1. Germline trimming cut 0 bases from V and 8 bases from J; bases unmatched to any gene: 6. From germline, CDR1 is MNHNY and CDR2 SVGAGI (reference sequence). This CDR3 spans 15 amino acids. The CDR3 region is CASSYSGDRGDGYTF. In DNA form, the CDR3 reads TGTGCCAGCAGTTACTCGGGGGACAGGGGCGACGGCTACACCTTC.

The chain employs TRBV30 and TRBJ2-2; D is uncertain. CDR1 is GTSNPN, CDR2 SVGIG, per germline (reference sequence). This CDR3 has 13 amino acids. The V end was cut by 0 bases, the J end by 0 bases, with 2 bases between. CDR3 in amino acids: CAWSVPNTGELFF. CDR3 nucleotide sequence: TGTGCCTGGAGTGTACCGAACACCGGGGAGCTGTTTTTT.

The chain joins TRBV6-5 to TRBJ2-5; TRBD2 is a possible D gene (6 bases). V gave up 5 bases and J gave up 5 bases, with 12 bases separating them. Germline V gene sequence: CDR1 MNHEY, CDR2 SVGAGI. The CDR3 runs to 13 residues. CDR3: CASSPRGWETQYF. The CDR3 DNA reads as TGTGCCAGCAGTCCCCGGGGGTGGGAGACCCAGTACTTC.

V gene TRBV7-9 combines with J gene TRBJ1-5; D not resolved. The CDR3 covers 12 residues. V was pared by 8 bases and J by 4 bases, with 9 bases between. Germline CDR1 and CDR2: SEHNR and FQNEAQ (reference sequence). The CDR3 region has the DNA TGTGCCAGCGAACTAAATAATCAGCCCCAGCATTTT. Translated, it gives CASELNNQPQHF.

This chain joins TRBV11-2 and TRBJ2-3; 13 positions match TRBD2. Germline V CDR1 and CDR2: SGHAT, FQNNGV. The CDR3 has 17 residues. J lost 0 bases, V lost 6 bases, and 6 bases had no gene match. CDR3 region: CASSWTSGGTSTDTQYF. The CDR3 bases are TGTGCCAGCAGTTGGACTAGCGGGGGTACTAGCACAGATACGCAGTATTTT.

For the CDR3, the DNA is TGTGCCAGCAGCCTAACAGGTTCCCAGAACACTGAAGCTTTCTTT. It yields the protein CASSLTGSQNTEAFF. This chain connects TRBV2 to TRBJ1-1, with D tentatively TRBD1 (5 bases). CDR1 SNHLY and CDR2 FYNNEI come from the germline V gene. The CDR3 runs to 15 residues. The germline V and J ends were trimmed by 6 bases and 1 base, with 15 bases remaining between them.

The gene calls are TRBV18 and TRBJ2-3; D is unresolved. Germline V lookup: CDR1 KGHSH, CDR2 LQKENI. V was clipped by 3 bases and J by 4 bases, with 5 bases between them. CDR3 length: 12 residues. As DNA, the CDR3 is TGTGCCAGCTCACCCTTCGCAGATACGCAGTATTTT. Amino acid sequence: CASSPFADTQYF. Complete variable domain (other parts from reference TRBV18 and TRBJ2-3): NAGVMQNPRHLVRRRGQEARLRCSPMKGHSHVYWYRQLPEEGLKFMVYLQKENIIDESGMPKERFSAEFPKEGPSILRIQQVVRGDSAAYFCASSPFADTQYFGPGTRLTVL.

The chain couples TRBV5-6 to TRBJ2-1; D gene unclear. Trimming removed 2 bases at V and 2 bases at J, with 14 bases between. Per the germline V gene, CDR1 is SGHDT and CDR2 is YYEEEE. This CDR3 is built from 16 residues. The CDR3 DNA reads TGTGCCAGCAGCTTTGGCGGTGTAACGACCTACAATGAGCAGTTCTTC. This sequence encodes CASSFGGVTTYNEQFF.

This clone was recorded a few times. Other DNA sequences of this sample code for an identical CDR3. V usage is TRBV19 and J usage is TRBJ2-1; 9 bases fit TRBD1. CDR1 is LNHDA and CDR2 is SQIVND in the germline V gene (reference sequence). This CDR3 comprises 15 residues. The V and J ends lost 3 bases and 4 bases, in that order; junction bases with no gene match: 4. The CDR3 spells CASSIGQGNYNEQFF. For the CDR3, the DNA is TGTGCCAGTAGTATCGGACAGGGGAATTACAATGAGCAGTTCTTC. Full variable domain (remainder filled in from reference TRBV19 and TRBJ2-1): DGGITQSPKYLFRKEGQNVTLSCEQNLNHDAMYWYRQDPGQGLRLIYYSQIVNDFQKGDIAEGYSVSREKKESFPLTVTSAQKNPTAFYLCASSIGQGNYNEQFFGPGTRLTVL.

This chain uses TRBV21-1 with TRBJ2-5; the table's D call TRBD2 went unverified against the DNA. TRBV21-1 is recorded as a pseudogene. This CDR3 is built from 13 residues. This CDR3 is CASNPRGKETQYF. In DNA, the CDR3 is TGTGCCAGCAACCCACGGGGGAAAGAGACCCAGTACTTC.